These 15 T cell receptor beta chains were all obtained from the same sample, sequenced in a study of monozygotic twins with inflammatory bowel disease. Reanalyzing the 5' RACE reads, TCRdb keeps one entry per CDR3 protein, without DNA. The ten top clones account for under 3%, within a sample of 420,000 or so distinct CDR3 sequences. The sequenced sample consisted of blood. The receptor set was obtained from a human donor with ulcerative colitis or Crohn's disease, or a healthy co-twin of an affected twin (not recorded which).

The V and J genes are TRBV18 and TRBJ2-1; the TCRdb D gene call, TRBD2, has no DNA to confirm it. In germline, CDR1 is KGHSH, CDR2 LQKENI. This CDR3 is 15 amino acids long. CDR3 protein: CASVKSGLAGTEQFF.

This chain links TRBV14 with TRBJ1-1. Germline V gene lookup returns CDR1 SGHDN and CDR2 FVKESK. There are 13 residues in the CDR3. The CDR3 here is CASSQDLSTEAFF.

The chain recombines TRBV20-1 with TRBJ2-7; without DNA, the TCRdb call of TRBD2 cannot be checked. Germline CDR1 is DFQATT and CDR2 is SNEGSKA (reference sequence). The CDR3 covers 15 residues. CDR3: CSAREPGLGVYEQYF.

The V call is TRBV18, the J call TRBJ1-1; absent DNA, TCRdb's TRBD1 call cannot be checked. This CDR3 region has 14 residues. Germline CDR1 KGHSH, CDR2 LQKENI. Here the CDR3 reads CASSPRQGHTEAFF.

The chain joins TRBV27 to TRBJ1-2; absent DNA, TCRdb's TRBD1 call cannot be checked. Germline CDR1 reads MNHEY; CDR2 reads SMNVEV (reference sequence). CDR3 length: 16 residues. The CDR3 sequence: CASSISSGGWNYGYTF.

The J gene is TRBJ2-5, the V gene TRBV21-1; TCRdb calls TRBD1, which cannot be checked without DNA. TRBV21-1 is given as a pseudogene. The CDR3 is 16 residues long. CDR3 in amino acids: CASSEGGGCPRETQYF.

The chain recombines TRBV5-1 with TRBJ2-5; with no DNA, the TCRdb D assignment of TRBD2 cannot be verified. The germline CDR1 and CDR2 sequences are SGHRS and YFSETQ. CDR3 length: 17 residues. The CDR3: CASSLGGLSNAQETQYF.

The chain has TRBV5-1 and TRBJ2-7; TCRdb's D call of TRBD1 is untestable without DNA. The CDR3 extends over 16 amino acids. Germline V lookup: CDR1 SGHRS, CDR2 YFSETQ. The CDR3 reads CASSLGSGTGLREQYF.

This chain links TRBV5-4 with TRBJ2-3; TCRdb outputs TRBD2, but without DNA this stays unchecked. The CDR3 contains 15 residues. Per germline, CDR1 SGHNT and CDR2 YYREEE (reference sequence). CDR3 sequence reads: CASSLIQGQTDTQYF.

V and J are TRBV20-1 and TRBJ1-2; TCRdb lists TRBD1, though no DNA is available to test this call. This CDR3 is 14 amino acids long. Germline V gene data show CDR1 as DFQATT and CDR2 as SNEGSKA (reference sequence). CDR3 sequence: CSASAPPSNYGYTF.

CDR3 loop: CASSIAMDQPQHF. The rearrangement joins TRBV19 to TRBJ1-5. This CDR3 region has 13 residues. Germline V gives CDR1 LNHDA, CDR2 SQIVND (reference sequence).

The CDR3 loop reads CASSPQGPNEQYF. J is TRBJ2-7 and V is TRBV7-9; TCRdb names TRBD1, which stays unverified in the absence of DNA. The V gene's germline CDR1 is SEHNR and CDR2 FQNEAQ (reference sequence). The length of the CDR3 is 13 residues.

The gene calls are TRBV28 and TRBJ1-1; the D gene TCRdb calls, TRBD1, cannot be checked with no DNA. Germline V gives CDR1 MDHEN, CDR2 SYDVKM. The CDR3 totals 15 residues. CDR3: CASSFGNRASSEAFF.

The V call is TRBV11-2, the J call TRBJ2-7; lacking DNA, the TRBD1 call made by TCRdb goes unchecked. The CDR3 is made up of 15 amino acids. CDR1 and CDR2 (germline): SGHAT, FQNNGV. The CDR3 region is CASSRGQITAYEQYF. Variable domain in full (rest from reference TRBV11-2 and TRBJ2-7): EAGVAQSPRYKIIEKRQSVAFWCNPISGHATLYWYQQILGQGPKLLIQFQNNGVVDDSQLPKDRFSAERLKGVDSTLKIQPAKLEDSAVYLCASSRGQITAYEQYFGPGTRLTVT.

The chain recombines TRBV12-3 or TRBV12-4 with TRBJ1-3. The CDR3 has 15 amino acids. CDR3 loop: CASSLSGGRENTIYF.